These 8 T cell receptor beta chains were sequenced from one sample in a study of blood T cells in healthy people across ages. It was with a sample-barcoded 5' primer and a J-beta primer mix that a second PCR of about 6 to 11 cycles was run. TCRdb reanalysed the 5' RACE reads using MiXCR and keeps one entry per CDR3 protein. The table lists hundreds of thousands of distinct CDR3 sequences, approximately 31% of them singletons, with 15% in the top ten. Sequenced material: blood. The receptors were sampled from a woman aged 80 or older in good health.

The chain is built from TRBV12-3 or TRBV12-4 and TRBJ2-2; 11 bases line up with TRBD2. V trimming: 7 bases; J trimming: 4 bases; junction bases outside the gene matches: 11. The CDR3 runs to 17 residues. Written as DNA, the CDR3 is TGTGCCAGCACCAACCAGGGACTAGCGGAGATCACCGGGGAGCTGTTTTTT. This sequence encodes CASTNQGLAEITGELFF.

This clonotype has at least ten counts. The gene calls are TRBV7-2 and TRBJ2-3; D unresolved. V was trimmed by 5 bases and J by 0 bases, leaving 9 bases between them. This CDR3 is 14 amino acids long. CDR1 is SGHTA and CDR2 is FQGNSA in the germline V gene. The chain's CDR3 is CASSDTRSTDTQYF. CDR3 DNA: TGTGCCAGCAGCGACACGCGCAGCACAGATACGCAGTATTTT.

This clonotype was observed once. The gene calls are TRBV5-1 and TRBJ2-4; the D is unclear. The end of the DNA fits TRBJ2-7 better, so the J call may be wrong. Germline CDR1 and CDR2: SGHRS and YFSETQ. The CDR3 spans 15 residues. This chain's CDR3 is CASSLVQLSPSEQYF. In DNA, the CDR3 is TGCGCCAGCAGCTTGGTACAACTCTCACCTAGCGAGCAGTACTTC.

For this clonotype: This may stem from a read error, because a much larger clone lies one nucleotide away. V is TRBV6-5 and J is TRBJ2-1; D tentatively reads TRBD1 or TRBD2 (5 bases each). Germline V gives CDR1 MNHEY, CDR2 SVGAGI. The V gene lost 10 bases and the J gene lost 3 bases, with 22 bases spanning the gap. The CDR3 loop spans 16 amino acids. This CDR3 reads CATKRDPVEGYNEQFF. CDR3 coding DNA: TGTGCCACCAAACGGGACCCCGTTGAGGGCTACAATGAGCAGTTCTTC.

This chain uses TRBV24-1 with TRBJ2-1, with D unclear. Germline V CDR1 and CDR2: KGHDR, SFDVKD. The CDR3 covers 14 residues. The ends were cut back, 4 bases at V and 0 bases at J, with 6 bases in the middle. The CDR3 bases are TGTGCCACCAGTGACTGGAGCTCCTACAATGAGCAGTTCTTC. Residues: CATSDWSSYNEQFF.

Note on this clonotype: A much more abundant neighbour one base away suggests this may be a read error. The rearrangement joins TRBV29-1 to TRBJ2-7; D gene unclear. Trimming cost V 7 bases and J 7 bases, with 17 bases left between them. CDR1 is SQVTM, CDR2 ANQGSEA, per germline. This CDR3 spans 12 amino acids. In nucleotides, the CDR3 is TGCAGCGGGAACGGAGCCCCCAATGAGCAGTACTTC. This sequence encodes CSGNGAPNEQYF.

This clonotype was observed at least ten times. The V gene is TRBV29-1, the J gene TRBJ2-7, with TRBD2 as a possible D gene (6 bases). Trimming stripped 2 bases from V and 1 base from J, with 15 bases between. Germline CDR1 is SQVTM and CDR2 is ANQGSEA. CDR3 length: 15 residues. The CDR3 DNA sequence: TGCAGCGTTGAATCCCGGGACTTGGGGTCCTACGAGCAGTACTTC. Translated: CSVESRDLGSYEQYF.

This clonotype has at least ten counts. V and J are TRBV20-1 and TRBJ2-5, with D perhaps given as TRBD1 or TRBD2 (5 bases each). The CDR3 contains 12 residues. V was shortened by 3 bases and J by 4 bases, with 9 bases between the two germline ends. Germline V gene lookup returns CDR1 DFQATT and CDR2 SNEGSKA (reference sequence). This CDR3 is CSASGGGETQYF. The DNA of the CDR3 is TGCAGTGCTAGTGGTGGGGGAGAGACCCAGTACTTC.